This TCR beta chain comes out of a study of CXCR3-negative and CXCR3-positive naive CD8 T cells. Study results and limitations: Higher TRB CDR3 hydrophobicity marked CXCR3-positive naive cells relative to CXCR3-negative naive cells.

The CDR3 is made up of 16 amino acids. The germline gives CDR1 SGHRS, CDR2 YFSETQ. Libraries were UMI-labeled 5' RACE TRB cDNA. TCRdb re-called the 5' RACE reads, yielding one record per CDR3 amino acid sequence without DNA. The sample has about 150,000 distinct CDR3 sequences, and its top ten clones hold 0.4% to 0.45%. Concerning this clonotype itself: The antigen remains undetermined.

The chain employs TRBV5-1 and TRBJ2-7; TCRdb reports TRBD2, a call that lacks DNA to check it against. The sequenced sample consisted of naive CXCR3+ CD8+ T cells from blood. Subset defined: CD45RO-CCR7+CD27+CD95- naive CD8+ T cells expressing CXCR3 (TNR3+). The receptor was isolated from a human donor in good health. Some clones in this sample may be carry-over from other donors' samples. The CDR3 sequence: CASSLGLPQGPYEQYF.